Following are 20 T cell receptor beta chains from one sample sequenced in a study of shared clonotypes between healthy human individuals. Clones were sequenced by immunoSEQ multiplex PCR, and TCRdb holds only the in-frame ones, with some missing. The table includes roughly 700,000 clones, less than 85% detected once. Sequencing was performed on memory CD4+ T cells sorted from blood. Stated subset: CD45RA-negative fraction. Receptors originate from a woman aged 25-40 years in good health.

The rearrangement links TRBV19 to TRBJ2-7; 15 nucleotides match TRBD2. V was clipped by 6 bases and J by 4 bases; unmatched bases: 4. CDR1 and CDR2 (germline): LNHDA, SQIVND (reference sequence). CDR3 length: 15 amino acids. CDR3: CASRGLAGGRYEQYF. The CDR3 nucleotides are TGTGCCAGTAGGGGACTAGCGGGAGGACGGTACGAGCAGTACTTC.

The chain carries TRBV5-1 and TRBJ2-7, with a tentative D call TRBD1 (5 bases). Trimming stripped 0 bases from V and 0 bases from J, with 10 bases between. The CDR3 is 15 residues long. The V gene's germline CDR1 is SGHRS and CDR2 YFSETQ. The chain's CDR3 is CASSLGGAGSYEQYF. The CDR3 DNA reads TGCGCCAGCAGCTTGGGTGGGGCCGGCTCCTACGAGCAGTACTTC.

This clone was seen just once. Written as DNA, the CDR3 is TGTGCCAGCAGTTACTCGACGGTAGGAAGGGACAATGAGCAGTTCTTC. It specifies CASSYSTVGRDNEQFF. This sequence joins TRBV6-5 and TRBJ2-1; D gene ambiguous. This CDR3 contains 16 residues. Trimming stripped 0 bases from V and 5 bases from J, with 14 bases between. Germline V gene lookup returns CDR1 MNHEY and CDR2 SVGAGI.

J is TRBJ2-7 and V is TRBV4-1, with 7 bases fitting TRBD1. Germline CDR1 is MGHRA and CDR2 is YSYEKL. The length of the CDR3 is 14 residues. V lost 1 base, J lost 6 bases, and 6 bases stayed unmatched. DNA of the CDR3: TGCGCCAGCAGCCAAGGTACACAGGGGCGCGAGCAGTACTTC. Translated, it gives CASSQGTQGREQYF.

This chain joins TRBV25-1 and TRBJ2-7; 10 positions match TRBD1. Germline loops: CDR1 MGHDK, CDR2 SYGVNS. This CDR3 has 16 amino acids. Trimming removed 1 base from V and 2 bases from J; junction bases left unmatched: 5. CDR3 amino acids: CASSELRDRGTYEQYF. The CDR3, as DNA: TGTGCCAGCAGTGAATTACGGGACAGGGGTACCTACGAGCAGTACTTC.

DNA of the CDR3: TGTGCCAGCCCCCCCCCTTTAGGGACAGCAGTAACCTACGAGCAGTACTTC. The encoded protein is CASPPPLGTAVTYEQYF. V usage is TRBV27 and J usage is TRBJ2-5; 7 nucleotides match TRBD1. The J call may not be correct, given that the DNA end is closer to TRBJ2-7. Germline V CDR1 and CDR2: MNHEY, SMNVEV (reference sequence). This CDR3 has 17 amino acids.

V is TRBV5-1 and J is TRBJ2-6; D not resolved. The V end was cut by 0 bases, the J end by 1 base, with 11 bases between. The V gene's germline CDR1 is SGHRS and CDR2 YFSETQ. The CDR3 consists of 17 residues. CDR3 in amino acids: CASSLGQAPSGANVLTF. CDR3 nucleotides: TGCGCCAGCAGCTTGGGACAAGCCCCTTCTGGGGCCAACGTCCTGACTTTC.

The gene calls are TRBV5-1 and TRBJ2-1, with D tentatively TRBD2 (6 bases). Germline V gene data show CDR1 as SGHRS and CDR2 as YFSETQ. This CDR3 region has 15 residues. V was pared by 0 bases and J by 6 bases, with 13 bases between. CDR3 region: CASSLDSGQSNEQFF. In nucleotides, the CDR3 is TGCGCCAGCAGCTTGGATAGCGGACAATCCAATGAGCAGTTCTTC.

This clone has at least ten counts. The chain recombines TRBV6-6 with TRBJ1-1; 10 bases fit TRBD1. The CDR3 length is 14 residues. Germline values: CDR1 MNHNY, CDR2 SVGAGI (reference sequence). V dropped 6 bases and J dropped 3; count of bases not matched to a gene: 4. The CDR3 sequence: CASSPGQGYTEAFF. The CDR3 coding sequence is TGTGCCAGCAGCCCGGGACAGGGGTACACTGAAGCTTTCTTT.

The chain links TRBV7-8 to TRBJ1-1, with 9 bases fitting TRBD1. The CDR3 runs to 13 residues. In germline, CDR1 is SGHVS, CDR2 FQNEAQ. V shed 5 bases, J shed 12 bases, and the junction held 10 bases outside the gene matches. The chain's CDR3 is CASSRAGTGRTFF. CDR3 DNA: TGTGCCAGCAGCCGAGCCGGGACAGGGAGAACTTTCTTT. Supplemented by reference TRBV7-8 and TRBJ1-1, the full variable domain reads GAGVSQSPRYKVAKRGQDVALRCDPISGHVSLFWYQQALGQGPEFLTYFQNEAQLDKSGLPSDRFFAERPEGSVSTLKIQRTQQEDSAVYLCASSRAGTGRTFFGQGTRLTVV.

This clone was seen only a few times. The rearrangement links TRBV19 to TRBJ1-2; TRBD1 matches 8 bases. Germline V CDR1 and CDR2: LNHDA, SQIVND (reference sequence). CDR3 length: 11 residues. The CDR3 sequence: CASKTGDGYTF. The CDR3 nucleotides are TGTGCGAGCAAGACAGGGGATGGCTACACCTTC.

This clone was seen only a few times. The chain carries TRBV6-5 and TRBJ1-5; 11 bases line up with TRBD1. The CDR3 length is 14 residues. The trim removed 5 bases at V and 4 bases at J, leaving 1 base unmatched. Germline-derived CDR1 and CDR2 are MNHEY and SVGAGI. The CDR3 protein is CASSGQGANQPQHF. The CDR3, as DNA: TGTGCCAGCAGTGGACAGGGGGCGAATCAGCCCCAGCATTTT.

V is TRBV2 and J is TRBJ1-3; D unclear. This CDR3 comprises 12 residues. V was shortened by 6 bases and J by 1 base, with 4 bases between the two germline ends. The germline CDR1 and CDR2 sequences are SNHLY and FYNNEI. The CDR3 DNA is TGTGCCAGCAGAGAATCTGGAAACACCATATATTTT. It codes for CASRESGNTIYF.

This clone was detected only a few times. J is TRBJ2-1 and V is TRBV19; 10 bases fit TRBD2. CDR3 size: 17 residues. With 5 bases clipped from V and 6 bases from J, the junction kept 13 bases outside the gene matches. Germline V CDR1 and CDR2: LNHDA, SQIVND (reference sequence). CDR3 nucleotide sequence: TGTGCCAGTAGTCACTCCCTCGGACTAGCGGTTAGCAATGAGCAGTTCTTC. Its protein is CASSHSLGLAVSNEQFF.

The chain carries TRBV10-3 and TRBJ2-1; D is uncertain. Trimming took 0 bases from V and 8 from J, leaving 14 bases between them. CDR1 is ENHRY and CDR2 is SYGVKD in the germline V gene. The CDR3 length is 15 residues. CDR3 residues: CAISESRTVGHEQFF. The CDR3 nucleotides are TGTGCCATCAGTGAGTCGAGGACGGTGGGTCATGAGCAGTTCTTC.

This clone was observed a handful of times. An end of the junction differs from the germline gene, which may be a read error. V usage is TRBV20-1 and J usage is TRBJ2-1; D may be TRBD2 (6 bases). CDR1 is DFQATT, CDR2 SNEGSKA, per germline (reference sequence). The CDR3 extends over 10 amino acids. The CDR3 protein is CSARDRRDIF. In DNA form, the CDR3 reads TGCAGTGCTAGAGACAGGAGGGATATCTTC.

The gene calls are TRBV4-2 and TRBJ2-1, with TRBD2 identical over 12 bases. The germline V gene encodes CDR1 LGHNA and CDR2 YNFKEQ. There are 16 residues in the CDR3. The V segment lost 4 bases and the J segment 4 bases; nucleotides outside the gene matches: 5. Here the CDR3 reads CASSPATSGRYNEQFF. CDR3 bases: TGTGCCAGCAGCCCCGCGACTAGCGGGAGATACAATGAGCAGTTCTTC.

This chain connects TRBV4-1 to TRBJ2-4, with a tentative D call TRBD2 (5 bases). Germline CDR1 and CDR2: MGHRA and YSYEKL. The CDR3 length is 14 residues. Deletions cut 3 bases from V and 3 bases from J, with 9 bases between. CDR3 amino acids: CASSHPGIKNIQYF. As DNA, the CDR3 is TGCGCCAGCAGCCATCCGGGAATCAAAAACATTCAGTACTTC.

This clone occurred a few times. This same CDR3 is encoded by further DNA sequences in the sample. The CDR3 loop reads CASSVGGVQNIQYF. CDR3 DNA: TGTGCCAGCAGCGTAGGCGGGGTGCAAAACATTCAGTACTTC. This rearrangement joins TRBV9 to TRBJ2-4, with D possibly matching TRBD2 (6 bases). V lost 0 bases, J lost 5 bases, and 9 bases lay in between. Germline loops: CDR1 SGDLS, CDR2 YYNGEE. This CDR3 has 14 amino acids. The entire variable domain, with the rest obtained from reference TRBV9 and TRBJ2-4, is as follows: DSGVTQTPKHLITATGQRVTLRCSPRSGDLSVYWYQQSLDQGLQFLIQYYNGEERAKGNILERFSAQQFPDLHSELNLSSLELGDSALYFCASSVGGVQNIQYFGAGTRLSVL.

As to this clone: This may stem from a read error, because a much larger clone lies one nucleotide away. The chain uses TRBV5-1 and TRBJ2-2, with 12 bases identical to TRBD1. Germline assignment: CDR1 SGHRS and CDR2 YFSETQ. This CDR3 region has 15 residues. After removal of 3 bases from V and 7 bases from J, the junction contained 4 bases not matched to a gene. The CDR3 DNA reads as TGCGCCAGCAGCTCCGGGACAGGGGGCATCGGGGAGCTGTTTTTT. Amino acid sequence: CASSSGTGGIGELFF.